The 32 T cell receptor beta chains reported below all come from one sample, sequenced in a study of cytomegalovirus exposure and HLA in healthy donors. PCR employed 60 Vbeta and 13 Jbeta primers. Profiled with immunoSEQ multiplex PCR; TCRdb holds only in-frame clones, not every one. The data hold roughly 100,000 clones, with less than 90% observed a single time. Sequenced material: PBMCs. Receptors originate from a man aged 35 to 55 in good health and CMV-seronegative.

The chain recombines TRBV4-1 with TRBJ2-1; 9 bases map to TRBD2. CDR1 is MGHRA, CDR2 YSYEKL, per germline. CDR3 length: 13 residues. V gave up 2 bases and J gave up 10 bases; unmatched junction bases: 3. The CDR3 sequence: CASSQPGTSEQFF. The CDR3 region has the DNA TGCGCCAGCAGCCAACCCGGGACTAGCGAGCAGTTCTTC.

The CDR3 is CASSHPGLATNNEQFF. DNA for the CDR3: TGCGCCAGCAGCCACCCGGGACTAGCGACCAACAATGAGCAGTTCTTC. This chain links TRBV4-1 with TRBJ2-1; 10 positions agree with TRBD2. This CDR3 contains 16 residues. The V segment lost 3 bases and the J segment 5 bases; nucleotides outside the gene matches: 7. Germline values: CDR1 MGHRA, CDR2 YSYEKL.

This clone is a singleton in its sample. The genes are TRBV10-2 and TRBJ2-1; 10 positions match TRBD2. Trimming removed 6 bases from V and 3 bases from J; junction bases left unmatched: 5. CDR1 and CDR2 (germline): WSHSY, SAAADI. The CDR3 length is 15 residues. The CDR3 region has the DNA TGCGCCAGCAGCGGGGAGCGGGGGGGCTACAATGAGCAGTTCTTC. Translated: CASSGERGGYNEQFF.

The chain combines TRBV7-2 with TRBJ1-3; D is perhaps TRBD1 (6 bases). Germline CDR1 and CDR2: SGHTA and FQGNSA. CDR3 size: 13 residues. V lost 5 bases to trimming and J lost 4 bases, with 9 bases between them. CDR3 protein: CASSNTGGNTIYF. The CDR3 DNA follows: TGTGCCAGCAGCAACACAGGGGGAAACACCATATATTTT. Full variable domain (remainder filled in from reference TRBV7-2 and TRBJ1-3): GAGVSQSPSNKVTEKGKDVELRCDPISGHTALYWYRQSLGQGLEFLIYFQGNSAPDKSGLPSDRFSAERTGGSVSTLTIQRTQQEDSAVYLCASSNTGGNTIYFGEGSWLTVV.

This chain links TRBV27 with TRBJ2-6; D unresolved. This CDR3 has 13 amino acids. Germline assignment: CDR1 MNHEY and CDR2 SMNVEV (reference sequence). Trimming left V 5 bases short and J 3 bases short, with 5 bases between. The CDR3 loop reads CASSPGGANVLTF. CDR3 nucleotides: TGTGCCAGCAGTCCCGGTGGGGCCAACGTCCTGACTTTC. The whole variable domain, filled in from reference TRBV27 and TRBJ2-6, reads EAQVTQNPRYLITVTGKKLTVTCSQNMNHEYMSWYRQDPGLGLRQIYYSMNVEVTDKGDVPEGYKVSRKEKRNFPLILESPSPNQTSLYFCASSPGGANVLTFGAGSRLTVL.

The chain carries TRBV13 and TRBJ2-3, with 9 bases matching TRBD2. The CDR3 covers 16 residues. Per germline, CDR1 PRHDT and CDR2 FYEKMQ (reference sequence). V was clipped by 5 bases and J by 0 bases; unmatched bases: 6. The CDR3 reads CASSPGTSTSTDTQYF. In DNA form, the CDR3 reads TGTGCCAGCAGCCCCGGGACTAGCACTAGCACAGATACGCAGTATTTT.

This sequence joins TRBV6-1 and TRBJ2-5; D gene uncertain. CDR3 length equals 14 residues. V was cut by 7 bases and J by 0 bases, with 12 bases left in between. CDR1 MNHNS and CDR2 SASEGT come from the germline V gene. CDR3 amino acids: CASTAPSYQETQYF. The CDR3 bases are TGTGCCAGCACAGCGCCTTCGTACCAAGAGACCCAGTACTTC.

This clone was seen a handful of times. The chain uses TRBV9 and TRBJ2-2, with D unresolved. Germline CDR1 SGDLS, CDR2 YYNGEE. Trimming removed 0 bases from V and 5 bases from J, with 5 bases in between. This CDR3 region has 13 residues. Here the CDR3 reads CASSVAGTGELFF. CDR3 in DNA: TGTGCCAGCAGCGTAGCCGGGACCGGGGAGCTGTTTTTT.

The V call is TRBV7-3, the J call TRBJ2-7; 8 bases match TRBD1. Germline V gene sequence: CDR1 SGHTA, CDR2 FQGTGA. V was clipped by 3 bases and J by 4 bases; unmatched bases: 5. The CDR3 consists of 14 residues. In nucleotides, the CDR3 is TGTGCCAGCAGCTTCCGAGACAGGGGATACGAGCAGTACTTC. Encoded protein: CASSFRDRGYEQYF.

The chain is built from TRBV18 and TRBJ2-5; TRBD1 might be the D (5 bases). The CDR3 contains 14 residues. Deletions cut 0 bases from V and 5 bases from J, with 10 bases between. CDR1 KGHSH and CDR2 LQKENI come from the germline V gene. The CDR3 DNA follows: TGTGCCAGCTCACCACCCACCGGACACGAGACCCAGTACTTC. This gives the protein CASSPPTGHETQYF.

This chain links TRBV11-2 with TRBJ1-2; TRBD1 matches 7 bases. Per germline, CDR1 SGHAT and CDR2 FQNNGV. The CDR3 is made up of 15 amino acids. The trim removed 5 bases at V and 7 bases at J, leaving 13 bases unmatched. The CDR3 nucleotides are TGTGCCAGCAGCCGAGTCGCAGGGGGTGTGGGTGGCTACACCTTC. Its translation is CASSRVAGGVGGYTF.

This rearrangement joins TRBV5-1 to TRBJ2-5, with D tentatively TRBD1 (6 bases). This CDR3 is built from 14 residues. CDR1 and CDR2 from the germline V gene are SGHRS and YFSETQ. V gave up 0 bases and J gave up 5 bases, with 11 bases separating them. The CDR3 DNA reads as TGCGCCAGCAGCTTGGCCATGGGGGCGGAGACCCAGTACTTC. Its protein is CASSLAMGAETQYF.

Concerning this clone itself: One end of the junction does not line up with germline, which may come from a read error. The chain employs TRBV5-1 and TRBJ2-5; maybe TRBD2 (6 bases). This CDR3 spans 15 amino acids. From germline, CDR1 is SGHRS and CDR2 YFSETQ. The CDR3 here is CASSLAGGLAEAQYF. The CDR3, as DNA: TGCGCCAGCAGCTTGGCCGGGGGATTGGCAGAGGCCCAGTACTTC.

The rearrangement links TRBV19 to TRBJ1-5; D not certain. The CDR3 is made up of 15 amino acids. V was clipped by 8 bases and J by 5 bases, with 19 bases between them. Germline-derived CDR1 and CDR2 are LNHDA and SQIVND (reference sequence). DNA for the CDR3: TGTGCCAGTCGCACCACGGGGTTAGACGATCAGCCCCAGCATTTT. Its translation: CASRTTGLDDQPQHF. Filled out from reference TRBV19 and TRBJ1-5, the complete variable domain reads DGGITQSPKYLFRKEGQNVTLSCEQNLNHDAMYWYRQDPGQGLRLIYYSQIVNDFQKGDIAEGYSVSREKKESFPLTVTSAQKNPTAFYLCASRTTGLDDQPQHFGDGTRLSIL.

The chain joins TRBV4-1 to TRBJ2-5; 9 bases fit TRBD2. The DNA end favors TRBJ2-7, so the J call may be wrong. This CDR3 is 15 amino acids long. Germline CDR1 is MGHRA and CDR2 is YSYEKL. CDR3 sequence: CASSQAGTSSHEQYF. As DNA, the CDR3 is TGCGCCAGCAGCCAAGCCGGGACTAGCAGCCACGAGCAGTACTTC.

The genes are TRBV9 and TRBJ2-7; 8 bases are a match to TRBD2. Unmatched junction bases numbered 5, after V lost 0 bases and J lost 0 bases. In germline, CDR1 is SGDLS, CDR2 YYNGEE. This CDR3 is built from 16 residues. The CDR3 DNA is TGTGCCAGCAGCGTAGGGCCGAGCGGGGGCTCCTACGAGCAGTACTTC. Amino acids: CASSVGPSGGSYEQYF.

J is TRBJ1-2 and V is TRBV9; D not certain. In germline, CDR1 is SGDLS, CDR2 YYNGEE. V gave up 3 bases and J gave up 8 bases, with 11 bases separating them. The CDR3 contains 12 residues. CDR3 DNA: TGTGCCAGCAGCGGTGCCCTTCGGGGCTACACCTTC. It translates to CASSGALRGYTF. Together with reference TRBV9 and TRBJ1-2, the CDR3 gives the full variable domain: DSGVTQTPKHLITATGQRVTLRCSPRSGDLSVYWYQQSLDQGLQFLIQYYNGEERAKGNILERFSAQQFPDLHSELNLSSLELGDSALYFCASSGALRGYTFGSGTRLTVV.

This chain's CDR3 is CASSQQGSTYEQYF. The CDR3 nucleotides read TGTGCCAGCTCCCAACAGGGGTCAACCTACGAGCAGTACTTC. The J gene is TRBJ2-7, the V gene TRBV10-3, with 7 bases fitting TRBD1. The CDR3 spans 14 residues. The trim removed 10 bases at V and 2 bases at J, leaving 11 bases unmatched. Per the germline V gene, CDR1 is ENHRY and CDR2 is SYGVKD.

The rearrangement uses TRBV21-1 and TRBJ1-5; no DNA check was done on the table's D call, TRBD1. TRBV21-1 is a pseudogene. This CDR3 is built from 16 residues. The CDR3 region is CASSISLDRVDQPQHF. As DNA, the CDR3 is TGTGCCAGCAGCATATCGCTGGACAGGGTAGATCAGCCCCAGCATTTT.

This clone has just a few counts. CDR3 protein: CASSADYGYTF. CDR3 DNA: TGTGCCAGCAGTGCGGACTATGGCTACACCTTC. The rearrangement joins TRBV6-6 to TRBJ1-2; D uncertain. With 5 bases removed from V and 3 bases from J, the gap between germline ends came to 4 bases. The CDR3 is 11 residues long. CDR1 is MNHNY, CDR2 SVGAGI, per germline (reference sequence).

In this sample, this clone turned up once. The chain recombines TRBV30 with TRBJ2-2, with a tentative D call TRBD1 (5 bases). The CDR3 totals 14 residues. Trimming pared 0 bases from V and 6 bases from J, leaving 11 bases between. The germline CDR1 and CDR2 sequences are GTSNPN and SVGIG (reference sequence). The CDR3 nucleotides read TGTGCCTGGAGTGTACGACAGATGGCCGGGGAGCTGTTTTTT. This sequence encodes CAWSVRQMAGELFF. The whole variable domain, remainder taken from reference TRBV30 and TRBJ2-2, is SQTIHQWPATLVQPVGSPLSLECTVEGTSNPNLYWYRQAAGRGLQLLFYSVGIGQISSEVPQNLSASRPQDRQFILSSKKLLLSDSGFYLCAWSVRQMAGELFFGEGSRLTVL.

The rearrangement links TRBV5-4 to TRBJ1-3, with 7 bases that match TRBD1. The V and J ends lost 0 bases and 5 bases, in that order; junction bases with no gene match: 5. The CDR3 loop spans 15 amino acids. Looked up from germline, CDR1 is SGHNT and CDR2 is YYREEE (reference sequence). CDR3 sequence reads: CASSLVGTERNTIYF. The CDR3 bases are TGTGCCAGCAGCTTGGTTGGGACAGAGAGAAACACCATATATTTT. Looking up the rest from reference TRBV5-4 and TRBJ1-3 gives the full variable domain: ETGVTQSPTHLIKTRGQQVTLRCSSQSGHNTVSWYQQALGQGPQFIFQYYREEENGRGNFPPRFSGLQFPNYSSELNVNALELDDSALYLCASSLVGTERNTIYFGEGSWLTVV.

The rearrangement joins TRBV29-1 to TRBJ1-4; D is perhaps TRBD1 (6 bases). CDR1 is SQVTM and CDR2 is ANQGSEA in the germline V gene. V was shortened by 3 bases and J by 0 bases, with 11 bases between the two germline ends. The CDR3 length is 15 residues. CDR3 coding DNA: TGCAGCGTTGAGCCGGCAGGGGCAACTAATGAAAAACTGTTTTTT. This translates into CSVEPAGATNEKLFF.

The chain combines TRBV2 with TRBJ1-4; maybe TRBD1 (6 bases). This CDR3 has 12 amino acids. The germline CDR1 and CDR2 sequences are SNHLY and FYNNEI. V gave up 8 bases and J gave up 8 bases, with 12 bases separating them. Here the CDR3 reads CASAQGKEKLFF. Here the CDR3 DNA reads TGTGCCAGCGCACAGGGAAAGGAAAAACTGTTTTTT.

The chain links TRBV6-5 to TRBJ2-3, with 9 bases lining up with TRBD2. CDR1 and CDR2 (germline): MNHEY, SVGAGI. J was trimmed by 2 bases and V by 0 bases; bases with no gene match: 3. The CDR3 extends over 16 amino acids. The CDR3 reads CASSYSPSGDTDTQYF. CDR3 nucleotides: TGTGCCAGCAGTTACTCACCTAGCGGGGACACAGATACGCAGTATTTT.

This chain joins TRBV4-3 and TRBJ1-1, with TRBD1 identical over 10 bases. From germline, CDR1 is LGHNA and CDR2 YSLEER. The CDR3 has 15 residues. With 2 bases clipped from V and 1 base from J, the junction kept 1 base outside the gene matches. CDR3 in amino acids: CASSQRDRGNTEAFF. DNA for the CDR3: TGCGCCAGCAGCCAACGGGACAGGGGGAACACTGAAGCTTTCTTT.

The rearrangement joins TRBV5-6 to TRBJ1-1; TRBD1 matches at 11 bases. CDR3 length equals 17 residues. Trimming cost V 3 bases and J 0 bases; bases outside gene matches: 7. Looked up from germline, CDR1 is SGHDT and CDR2 is YYEEEE. This CDR3 reads CASSSDRGRFVNTEAFF. The CDR3, as DNA: TGTGCCAGCAGCTCGGACAGGGGGCGCTTCGTGAACACTGAAGCTTTCTTT.

There are a few counts of this clone. The chain uses TRBV2 and TRBJ1-2; 8 bases match TRBD1. Germline trimming cut 6 bases from V and 8 bases from J; bases unmatched to any gene: 11. This CDR3 comprises 14 residues. Per the germline V gene, CDR1 is SNHLY and CDR2 is FYNNEI. The CDR3 sequence: CASRLQTGVWGYTF. The CDR3 DNA sequence: TGTGCCAGCAGACTTCAGACAGGGGTTTGGGGCTACACCTTC.

This chain joins TRBV30 and TRBJ1-5; 12 bases align to TRBD1. Germline CDR1 is GTSNPN and CDR2 is SVGIG (reference sequence). V lost 3 bases and J lost 2; bases outside the gene matches: 14. The CDR3 covers 19 residues. CDR3 coding DNA: TGTGCCTGGAGGACACCCGGGGGACAGGGGGCTTGGGGCAATCAGCCCCAGCATTTT. Its protein product is CAWRTPGGQGAWGNQPQHF.

The chain recombines TRBV27 with TRBJ2-3; tentatively, D is TRBD2 (6 bases). V shed 4 bases and J shed 1 base, with 15 bases lying between them. CDR3 length equals 16 residues. The germline gives CDR1 MNHEY, CDR2 SMNVEV (reference sequence). The CDR3 DNA reads as TGTGCCAGCAGTTCCTCTTGGGGGGAACGCACAGATACGCAGTATTTT. Translated, it gives CASSSSWGERTDTQYF.

Only a few counts were recorded for this clone. The chain joins TRBV27 to TRBJ2-7, with 8 bases that match TRBD1. CDR3 length: 13 amino acids. In germline, CDR1 is MNHEY, CDR2 SMNVEV (reference sequence). V lost 3 bases, J lost 7 bases, and 5 bases stayed unmatched. The chain's CDR3 is CASSFHRGTEQYF. In DNA form, the CDR3 reads TGTGCCAGCAGTTTCCACAGGGGGACGGAGCAGTACTTC.

The chain carries TRBV7-2 and TRBJ2-7; 9 bases are shared with TRBD1. Trimming took 5 bases from V and 5 from J; bases not matched to a gene: 7. Germline-derived CDR1 and CDR2 are SGHTA and FQGNSA. This CDR3 contains 14 residues. This CDR3 is CASSARGTGHEQYF. Written as DNA, the CDR3 is TGTGCCAGCAGCGCTCGGGGGACAGGGCACGAGCAGTACTTC.